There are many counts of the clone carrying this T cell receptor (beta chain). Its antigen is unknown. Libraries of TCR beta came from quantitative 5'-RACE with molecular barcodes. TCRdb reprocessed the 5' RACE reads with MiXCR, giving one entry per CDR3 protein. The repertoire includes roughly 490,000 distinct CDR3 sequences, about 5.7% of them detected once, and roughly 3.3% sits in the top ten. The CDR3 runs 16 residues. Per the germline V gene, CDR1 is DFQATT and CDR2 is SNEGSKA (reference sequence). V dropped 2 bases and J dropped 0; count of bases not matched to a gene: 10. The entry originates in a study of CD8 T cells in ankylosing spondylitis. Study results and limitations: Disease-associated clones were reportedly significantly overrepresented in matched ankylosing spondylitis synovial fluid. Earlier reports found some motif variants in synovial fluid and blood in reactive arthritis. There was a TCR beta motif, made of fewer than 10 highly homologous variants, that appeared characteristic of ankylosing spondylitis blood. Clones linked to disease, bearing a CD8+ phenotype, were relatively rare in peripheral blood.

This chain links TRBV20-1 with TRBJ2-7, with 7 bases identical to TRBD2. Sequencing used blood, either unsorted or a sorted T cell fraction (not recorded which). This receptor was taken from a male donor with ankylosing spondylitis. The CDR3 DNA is TGCAGTGCTAGAACCCCGGGGGGACGGAGCTCCTACGAGCAGTACTTC. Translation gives CSARTPGGRSSYEQYF.